This TCR beta chain derives from a study of cytomegalovirus exposure and HLA in healthy donors. Germline CDR1 and CDR2: MDHEN and SYDVKM. The ends lost 8 bases at V and 3 bases at J; junction bases unmatched: 8. There are 15 residues in the CDR3. 13 Jbeta primers and 60 Vbeta primers were used for the PCR. Measured with immunoSEQ multiplex PCR; TCRdb has only the in-frame clones, and not every one. Here the sample spans about 55,000 clones, roughly four fifths being singletons. Sample: PBMCs. This TCR was sampled from a man between 25 and 39 years old in good health and CMV-seronegative. The gene calls are TRBV28 and TRBJ1-5, with 9 bases identical to TRBD1. CDR3 coding DNA: TGTGCCAGCCATACAGGGGGCCATTTCAATCAGCCCCAGCATTTT. This sequence encodes CASHTGGHFNQPQHF. Looking up the rest from reference TRBV28 and TRBJ1-5 gives the full variable domain: DVKVTQSSRYLVKRTGEKVFLECVQDMDHENMFWYRQDPGLGLRLIYFSYDVKMKEKGDIPEGYSVSREKKERFSLILESASTNQTSMYLCASHTGGHFNQPQHFGDGTRLSIL.